The 5 T cell receptor beta chains below come from one sample, sequenced in a study of T cells expressing NK-cell markers (dated by TCRdb to the early 2020s). The method was 5' RACE. The sequencer listed for this sample is Illumina HiSeq 2000. TCRdb reprocessed the public reads and reports one entry per CDR3 protein sequence, without DNA. The sample table on file contains approximately 170,000 distinct CDR3 sequences. The ten largest account for 20% to 25% of the sample. Sequencing was done on a sample of blood T cells: a sorted CD56 or NKG2C T cell subset, CD4+ or CD8+ T cells, or bulk PBMC T cells (not recorded which). These receptors were collected from a man aged 18 to 69 in good health.

This rearrangement joins TRBV28 to TRBJ2-1; the TRBD1 assignment by TCRdb is unverifiable without DNA. The germline V gene encodes CDR1 MDHEN and CDR2 SYDVKM. The CDR3 has 14 amino acids. The chain's CDR3 is CASSYQGLGQSEFF.

The chain has TRBV12-3 or TRBV12-4 and TRBJ2-7; TCRdb names TRBD2, which stays unverified in the absence of DNA. CDR3 length equals 15 residues. CDR3 protein: CASSWVSGGDYEQYF.

Here the CDR3 reads CASSTATGWRGEQYF. J is TRBJ2-7 and V is TRBV7-9; TCRdb's D call of TRBD1 is untestable without DNA. The CDR3 has 15 amino acids. CDR1 SEHNR and CDR2 FQNEAQ come from the germline V gene (reference sequence).

The chain carries TRBV6-5 and TRBJ2-2; TCRdb picks TRBD2, but there is no DNA to check that call. The CDR3 spans 16 residues. From germline, CDR1 is MNHEY and CDR2 SVGAGI. This CDR3 is CASTWTSGGITGELFF.

The chain combines TRBV20-1 with TRBJ2-4; TCRdb gives TRBD1 as the D gene, but with no DNA this cannot be confirmed. The CDR3 spans 15 residues. Germline assignment: CDR1 DFQATT and CDR2 SNEGSKA (reference sequence). The CDR3: CSARDFRSPDITQYF.